The 7 T cell receptor beta chains reported below all come from one sample, sequenced in a study of cytomegalovirus exposure and HLA in healthy donors. Primers included in the PCR were 60 Vbeta and 13 Jbeta primers. The assay was immunoSEQ multiplex PCR, and TCRdb's table has in-frame clones only and misses some. The sample has under 200,000 clones, about 77% seen once. What was sequenced was PBMCs. Every receptor here comes from a woman in her thirties or forties in good health and CMV-seropositive.

The V gene is TRBV2, the J gene TRBJ2-5, with 7 bases that match TRBD2. V shed 3 bases, J shed 5 bases, and the junction held 9 bases outside the gene matches. The length of the CDR3 is 15 residues. CDR1 and CDR2 (germline): SNHLY, FYNNEI. CDR3 DNA sequence: TGTGCCAGCAGTGACCGGCGGGGGAGGATTGAGACCCAGTACTTC. It is translated as CASSDRRGRIETQYF.

The gene calls are TRBV5-6 and TRBJ1-2, with 9 nucleotides matching TRBD1. This CDR3 is built from 14 residues. The junction had 7 bases not matched to a gene; V was cut back by 3 bases and J by 7 bases. CDR1 SGHDT and CDR2 YYEEEE come from the germline V gene. CDR3 region: CASSWRQGVSGYTF. Written as DNA, the CDR3 is TGTGCCAGCAGCTGGAGACAGGGGGTTAGTGGCTACACCTTC.

This chain joins TRBV5-5 and TRBJ1-6, with a possible D match to TRBD1 (6 bases). CDR3 length equals 14 residues. V dropped 2 bases and J dropped 6 bases, with 9 bases sitting between them. Germline CDR1 and CDR2: SGHKS and YYEKEE (reference sequence). CDR3 region: CASSFGQLNSPLHF. In DNA, the CDR3 is TGTGCCAGCAGCTTCGGACAGCTTAATTCACCCCTCCACTTT. The variable domain in full, with the rest retrieved from reference TRBV5-5 and TRBJ1-6, is DAGVTQSPTHLIKTRGQQVTLRCSPISGHKSVSWYQQVLGQGPQFIFQYYEKEERGRGNFPDRFSARQFPNYSSELNVNALLLGDSALYLCASSFGQLNSPLHFGNGTRLTVT.

This sequence joins TRBV5-6 and TRBJ2-3, with D possibly being TRBD1 (6 bases). Trimming pared 4 bases from V and 10 bases from J, leaving 13 bases between. The germline V gene encodes CDR1 SGHDT and CDR2 YYEEEE. CDR3 length equals 12 residues. The CDR3 DNA sequence: TGTGCCAGCAGCCCACAGGGTTTTGCGCAGTATTTT. It specifies CASSPQGFAQYF.

The chain is built from TRBV7-2 and TRBJ1-5; 8 bases agree with TRBD1. The CDR3 runs 15 residues. V was clipped by 4 bases and J by 3 bases; unmatched bases: 5. The germline V gene has CDR1 SGHTA and CDR2 FQGNSA. CDR3 nucleotide sequence: TGTGCCAGCAGCTCGACAGGGGTGTACAATCAGCCCCAGCATTTT. Protein product: CASSSTGVYNQPQHF.

Notes on this clone: Other DNA sequences in the same sample also yield this CDR3. V and J are TRBV19 and TRBJ1-1, with D possibly matching TRBD1 (5 bases). CDR1 LNHDA and CDR2 SQIVND come from the germline V gene (reference sequence). The CDR3 is 14 amino acids. Trimming took 1 base from V and 5 from J, leaving 11 bases between them. CDR3 sequence reads: CASSIAGGGTEAFF. For the CDR3, the DNA is TGTGCCAGTAGTATAGCGGGGGGAGGGACTGAAGCTTTCTTT.

The chain recombines TRBV11-3 with TRBJ2-7; D remains unclear. The CDR3 totals 14 residues. CDR1 is SGHNT and CDR2 is YENEEA in the germline V gene. With 5 bases removed from V and 3 bases from J, the gap between germline ends came to 14 bases. The CDR3 coding sequence is TGTGCCAGCAGCCCCCAAGATCTTAGCTACGAGCAGTACTTC. It codes for CASSPQDLSYEQYF.